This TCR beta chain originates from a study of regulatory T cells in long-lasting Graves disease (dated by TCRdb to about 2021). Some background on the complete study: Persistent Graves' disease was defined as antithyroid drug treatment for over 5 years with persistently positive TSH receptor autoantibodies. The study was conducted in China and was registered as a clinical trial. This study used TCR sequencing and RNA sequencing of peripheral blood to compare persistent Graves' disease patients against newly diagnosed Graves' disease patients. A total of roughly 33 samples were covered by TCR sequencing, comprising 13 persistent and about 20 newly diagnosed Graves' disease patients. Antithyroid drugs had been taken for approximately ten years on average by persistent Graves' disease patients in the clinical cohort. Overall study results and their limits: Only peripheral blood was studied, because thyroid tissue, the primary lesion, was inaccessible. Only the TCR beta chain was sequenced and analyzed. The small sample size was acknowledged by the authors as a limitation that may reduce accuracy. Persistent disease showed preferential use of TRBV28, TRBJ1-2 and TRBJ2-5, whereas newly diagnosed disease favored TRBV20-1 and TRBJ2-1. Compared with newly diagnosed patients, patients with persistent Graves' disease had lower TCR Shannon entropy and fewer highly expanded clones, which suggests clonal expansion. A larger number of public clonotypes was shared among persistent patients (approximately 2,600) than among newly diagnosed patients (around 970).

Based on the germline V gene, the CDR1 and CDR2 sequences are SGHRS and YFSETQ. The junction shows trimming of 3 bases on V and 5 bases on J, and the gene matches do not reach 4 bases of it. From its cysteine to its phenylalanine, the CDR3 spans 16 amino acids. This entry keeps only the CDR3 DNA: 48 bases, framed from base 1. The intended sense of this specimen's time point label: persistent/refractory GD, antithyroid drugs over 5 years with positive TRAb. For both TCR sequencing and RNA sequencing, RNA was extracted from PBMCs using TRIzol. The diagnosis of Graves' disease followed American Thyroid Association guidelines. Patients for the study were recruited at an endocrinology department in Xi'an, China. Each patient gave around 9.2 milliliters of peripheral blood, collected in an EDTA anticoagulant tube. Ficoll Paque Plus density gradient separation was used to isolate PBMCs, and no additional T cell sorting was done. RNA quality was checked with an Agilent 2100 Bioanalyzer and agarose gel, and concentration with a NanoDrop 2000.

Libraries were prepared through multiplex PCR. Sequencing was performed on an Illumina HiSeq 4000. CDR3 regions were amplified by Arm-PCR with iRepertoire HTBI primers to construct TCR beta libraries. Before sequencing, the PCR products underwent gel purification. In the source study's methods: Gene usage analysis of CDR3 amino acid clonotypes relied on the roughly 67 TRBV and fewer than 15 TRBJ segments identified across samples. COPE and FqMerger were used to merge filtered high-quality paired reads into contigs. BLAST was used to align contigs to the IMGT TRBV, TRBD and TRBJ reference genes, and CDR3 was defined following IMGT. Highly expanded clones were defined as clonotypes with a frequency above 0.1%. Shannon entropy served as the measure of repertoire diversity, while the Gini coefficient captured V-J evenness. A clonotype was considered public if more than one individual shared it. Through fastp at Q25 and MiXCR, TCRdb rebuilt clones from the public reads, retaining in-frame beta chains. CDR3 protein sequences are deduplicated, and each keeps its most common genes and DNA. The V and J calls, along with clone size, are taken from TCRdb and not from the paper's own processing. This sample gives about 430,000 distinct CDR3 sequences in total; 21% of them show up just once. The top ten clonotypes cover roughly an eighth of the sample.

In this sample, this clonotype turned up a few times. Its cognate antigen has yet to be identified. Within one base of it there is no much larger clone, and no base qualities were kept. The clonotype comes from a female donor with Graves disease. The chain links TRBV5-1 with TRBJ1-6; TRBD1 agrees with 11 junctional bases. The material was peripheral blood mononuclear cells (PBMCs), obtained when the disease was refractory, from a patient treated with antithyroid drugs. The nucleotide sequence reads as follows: TGCGCCAGCAGCTGGACAGGGGGCTTGGATAATTCACCCCTCCACTTT. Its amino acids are CASSWTGGLDNSPLHF.